This T cell receptor (beta chain) was retrieved from a study of siplizumab effects on memory and regulatory T cells. Trimming took off 11 bases at V and 1 base at J, with 8 bases between the two ends. CDR3 length equals 12 residues. Germline V gene lookup returns CDR1 LNHDA and CDR2 SQIVND (reference sequence). Assaying covered 85,000 to 100,000 TCR templates per sample. The assay was immunoSEQ multiplex PCR, and TCRdb's table has in-frame clones only and misses some. This sample yields some 100,000 clones, of which about 90% are seen a single time; about 2.4% belongs to the top ten. V and J are TRBV19 and TRBJ2-2; D is unresolved. The TCR originated in a human donor in good health. Some clones in this sample may be carry-over from other donors' samples. Sequences were obtained from CD4+ T cells sorted from blood. CDR3 sequence: CAGQRNTGELFF. The CDR3 DNA reads as TGTGCCGGCCAGCGGAACACCGGGGAGCTGTTTTTT.